A single sample gave rise to the 12 T cell receptor beta chains below, sequenced in a study of CD8+CD57+ T cells in acquired aplastic anemia. TCR beta VDJ and CDR3 were profiled, and genomic DNA was the template. Via MiXCR, TCRdb re-called the reads, giving one row per CDR3 protein. The table lists more than 150,000 distinct CDR3 sequences, approximately 45% of them singletons. Material: sorted CD4+, CD8+, or CD8+CD57+ T cells (not recorded which) from PBMCs. These TCRs come from a human donor in good health.

J is TRBJ1-5 and V is TRBV2; the D is unclear. Germline lookup yields CDR1 SNHLY and CDR2 FYNNEI. CDR3 length: 13 residues. Trimming shortened V by 7 bases and J by 2 bases, and 9 bases separated the two germline ends. The CDR3 spells CASTVDGNQPQHF. The CDR3 DNA reads TGTGCCAGCACAGTGGATGGCAATCAGCCCCAGCATTTT.

There are a few counts of this clonotype. The rearrangement joins TRBV11-2 to TRBJ2-3; 10 bases fit TRBD2. The CDR3 covers 16 residues. Germline CDR1 is SGHAT and CDR2 is FQNNGV. V lost 0 bases, J lost 4 bases, and 4 bases stayed unmatched. Written as DNA, the CDR3 is TGTGCCAGCAGCTTAGAGCCAGCGGGAGGGGCAGATACGCAGTATTTT. This codes for CASSLEPAGGADTQYF.

This clonotype was seen many times. The chain joins TRBV5-1 to TRBJ1-2; 7 bases line up with TRBD1. Per germline, CDR1 SGHRS and CDR2 YFSETQ. This CDR3 is built from 16 residues. Trimming at V came to 0 bases and at J to 2 bases, leaving 7 bases not matched to a gene. CDR3 nucleotides: TGCGCCAGCAGCTTGGCCCAGGGGGGACGAAACTATGGCTACACCTTC. Amino acid sequence: CASSLAQGGRNYGYTF.

At least ten counts were recorded for this clonotype. In DNA, the CDR3 is TGTGCCAGCAGTCGGACAGGAGGCAAAGAGACCCAGTACTTC. This translates into CASSRTGGKETQYF. This chain joins TRBV7-3 and TRBJ2-5; TRBD1 matches at 7 bases. Looked up from germline, CDR1 is SGHTA and CDR2 is FQGTGA. CDR3 length: 14 amino acids. The junction had 7 bases not matched to a gene; V was cut back by 6 bases and J by 3 bases.

This chain uses TRBV3-1 with TRBJ2-2, with D hard to call. Germline-derived CDR1 and CDR2 are LGHDT and YNNKEL (reference sequence). The CDR3 is made up of 8 amino acids. CDR3 coding DNA: TGTGCAGACGGGGAGCTGTTTTTT. Translated: CADGELFF.

The V call is TRBV27, the J call TRBJ2-7; TRBD2 matches 10 bases. Germline V gene sequence: CDR1 MNHEY, CDR2 SMNVEV (reference sequence). CDR3 length: 15 residues. V lost 5 bases to trimming and J lost 4 bases; unmatched junction nucleotides: 8. As DNA, the CDR3 is TGTGCCAGCAGTGTTTTAGCGGGAGGAGTTTACGAGCAGTACTTC. It codes for CASSVLAGGVYEQYF.

A word on this clonotype: At one boundary the junction diverges from the germline segment, which might be a read error. The chain couples TRBV28 to TRBJ2-7, with 10 bases aligning to TRBD1. In germline, CDR1 is MDHEN, CDR2 SYDVKM. The CDR3 has 16 amino acids. CDR3 amino acids: CACSLGTGASSYEQYF. CDR3 DNA: TGTGCCTGCAGTCTCGGGACAGGGGCTTCCTCCTACGAGCAGTACTTC. Variable domain in full (rest from reference TRBV28 and TRBJ2-7): DVKVTQSSRYLVKRTGEKVFLECVQDMDHENMFWYRQDPGLGLRLIYFSYDVKMKEKGDIPEGYSVSREKKERFSLILESASTNQTSMYLCACSLGTGASSYEQYFGPGTRLTVT.

The chain links TRBV2 to TRBJ1-2; 9 bases are a match to TRBD1. Germline V lookup: CDR1 SNHLY, CDR2 FYNNEI. The V and J ends lost 6 bases and 2 bases, in that order; junction bases with no gene match: 4. The CDR3 totals 14 residues. The CDR3 DNA sequence: TGTGCCAGCAGAGGGACAGGGTGGAACTATGGCTACACCTTC. Its translation is CASRGTGWNYGYTF.

This clonotype appeared once. V usage is TRBV19 and J usage is TRBJ2-5; D could derive from TRBD1 or TRBD2 (6 bases each). Trimming shortened V by 2 bases and J by 5 bases, and 12 bases separated the two germline ends. Germline V CDR1 and CDR2: LNHDA, SQIVND (reference sequence). The CDR3 consists of 14 residues. CDR3 bases: TGTGCCAGTAGTATAAACGGGGGCCGGGAGACCCAGTACTTC. Its protein product is CASSINGGRETQYF.

The J gene is TRBJ2-1, the V gene TRBV11-1; 8 bases match TRBD1. Trimming cost V 4 bases and J 5 bases; bases outside gene matches: 4. The germline V gene encodes CDR1 SGHAT and CDR2 FQDESV (reference sequence). The length of the CDR3 is 14 residues. The CDR3 loop is CASSYGTGDNEQFF. The CDR3 DNA follows: TGTGCCAGCAGCTACGGGACAGGTGACAATGAGCAGTTCTTC.

This clonotype came up many times. This chain links TRBV20-1 with TRBJ2-2; TRBD1 matches 7 bases. Germline values: CDR1 DFQATT, CDR2 SNEGSKA (reference sequence). V lost 2 bases and J lost 1; bases outside the gene matches: 1. This CDR3 is 14 amino acids long. The CDR3 coding sequence is TGCAGTGCTAGAAGACAGGGGAACACCGGGGAGCTGTTTTTT. It codes for CSARRQGNTGELFF.

V is TRBV7-2 and J is TRBJ2-3; D not certain. V shed 5 bases and J shed 2 bases, with 11 bases lying between them. This CDR3 contains 14 residues. Germline V CDR1 and CDR2: SGHTA, FQGNSA. The CDR3 sequence is CASSPRQDTDTQYF. The CDR3 coding sequence is TGTGCCAGCAGCCCCCGCCAGGACACAGATACGCAGTATTTT. The full variable domain, rest sourced from reference TRBV7-2 and TRBJ2-3, is GAGVSQSPSNKVTEKGKDVELRCDPISGHTALYWYRQSLGQGLEFLIYFQGNSAPDKSGLPSDRFSAERTGGSVSTLTIQRTQQEDSAVYLCASSPRQDTDTQYFGPGTRLTVL.